These T cell receptor beta chains were read from a single sample in a study of cytomegalovirus exposure and HLA in healthy donors. This table comes from immunoSEQ multiplex PCR, and its TCRdb copy is limited to in-frame clones, with some not included. This sample has around 140,000 clones, with roughly 60% found just once. Sequencing input: PBMCs. The origin of the receptors is a woman aged 35 to 49 in good health and CMV-seronegative. CDR3s include the opening cysteine and the closing phenylalanine or tryptophan. Fields, in order: clone size, V gene, D gene, J gene, CDR3 DNA, CDR3 protein. A D gene is named only where the DNA matches it firmly. Not every row has a clone size; where given, it reads once, few, many or a size class.

NA	TRBV20-1	NA	TRBJ2-7	TGCAGTGCCCCGCGGGGCGACGAGCAGTACTTC	CSAPRGDEQYF
few	TRBV19	NA	TRBJ2-2	TGTGCCAGTAGTATGGACTTAGCGGCCGGAGAACTATACACCGGGGAGCTGTTTTTT	CASSMDLAAGELYTGELFF
NA	TRBV6-5	NA	TRBJ2-1	TGTGCCAGCAGTTACCTTGACAGCTACAATGAGCAGTTCTTC	CASSYLDSYNEQFF
NA	TRBV19	NA	TRBJ2-3	TGTGCCAGTACCCCTATAGGCGGTAGCACAGATACGCAGTATTTT	CASTPIGGSTDTQYF
NA	TRBV11-2	TRBD1	TRBJ2-7	TGTGCCAGCAGCTTAGGGTTCACAGGGGGCAACTACGAGCAGTACTTC	CASSLGFTGGNYEQYF
few	TRBV5-1	TRBD2	TRBJ2-2	TGCGCCAGCAGCTCGTTGCAACAACTAGCGGGGATGTCCGGGGAGCTGTTTTTT	CASSSLQQLAGMSGELFF
NA	TRBV5-4	NA	TRBJ1-2	TGTGCCAGCAGCACGGGACAATGGAGCTACACCTTC	CASSTGQWSYTF
NA	TRBV7-2	TRBD1	TRBJ1-6	TGTGCCAGCAGCTTGGGGGGACAGGGACATTCACCCCTCCACTTT	CASSLGGQGHSPLHF
NA	TRBV7-6	TRBD2	TRBJ2-7	TGTGCCAGCAGTTCTATCGGCGGGGGAATGTCCTACGAGCAGTACTTC	CASSSIGGGMSYEQYF
NA	TRBV7-2	NA	TRBJ1-5	TGTGCCAGCAGCTTAAGAGGGGGATCGGGACAGCCCCAGCATTTT	CASSLRGGSGQPQHF
NA	TRBV4-3	TRBD1	TRBJ2-2	TGCGCCAGCAGCCAAGTTCTGGGGACAGGCGGGGAGCTGTTTTTT	CASSQVLGTGGELFF
NA	TRBV6-1	TRBD1	TRBJ1-2	TGTGCCAGCAGTGAAAAAGTTTACGGGACAGACTATGGCTACACCTTC	CASSEKVYGTDYGYTF
NA	TRBV28	NA	TRBJ1-3	TGTGCCAGCAGCCGCACTGGGGCCACCTCTGGAAACACCATATATTTT	CASSRTGATSGNTIYF
NA	TRBV2	TRBD1	TRBJ1-4	TGTGCCAGCAGGGGGACAGGGTTTAATGAAAAACTGTTTTTT	CASRGTGFNEKLFF
few	TRBV5-1	TRBD2	TRBJ2-3	TGCGCCAGCAGTTACCGGACTAGCGGGACAGATACGCAGTATTTT	CASSYRTSGTDTQYF
NA	TRBV6-5	TRBD2	TRBJ2-5	TGTGCCAGCAGTTACTGGACTAGCGGTCAAGAGACCCAGTACTTC	CASSYWTSGQETQYF
NA	TRBV5-4	TRBD1	TRBJ2-1	TGTGCCAGCAGCCCGGGACAGTACAATGAGCAGTTCTTC	CASSPGQYNEQFF
few	TRBV2	TRBD2	TRBJ2-3	TGTGCCAGCAAGCGAGCGGGGGGGACAGATACGCAGTATTTT	CASKRAGGTDTQYF
NA	TRBV18	TRBD1	TRBJ1-6	TGTGCCAGCTCCTATGGACAGGCTGATAATTCACCCCTCCACTTT	CASSYGQADNSPLHF
NA	TRBV6-4	TRBD1	TRBJ1-2	TGTGCCAGCAGTGTTCGGACAGGGTTGGGCTACACCTTC	CASSVRTGLGYTF
NA	TRBV25-1	NA	TRBJ2-7	TGTGCCAGCAGTGAACTTACAGGTCGCTACGAGCAGTACTTC	CASSELTGRYEQYF
once	TRBV28	TRBD2	TRBJ2-1	TGTGCCAGCGTTGGGGCTAGCGGGGTGAATGAGCAGTTCTTC	CASVGASGVNEQFF
NA	TRBV7-3	TRBD1	TRBJ2-7	TGTGCCAGCAGCTTATCCCCATCCGGGACAGGGAGCGAGCAGTACTTC	CASSLSPSGTGSEQYF
NA	TRBV7-9	TRBD1	TRBJ1-3	TGTGCCAGCAGCTTAGAAGGGGGCGGAAACACCATATATTTT	CASSLEGGGNTIYF
NA	TRBV28	NA	TRBJ1-3	TGTGCCAGCAGTTCCCAGGGAACTGGAAACACCATATATTTT	CASSSQGTGNTIYF
NA	TRBV5-4	TRBD1	TRBJ2-7	TGTGCCAGCAGCCGCGACAGGGGGCGAGGCTACGAGCAGTACTTC	CASSRDRGRGYEQYF
NA	TRBV5-5	TRBD1	TRBJ1-2	TGTGCCAGCAGTTCAACCGGACAGGGGGCTGGCTATGGCTACACCTTC	CASSSTGQGAGYGYTF
NA	TRBV2	NA	TRBJ2-7	TGTGCCAGCAGTGCGGGGAACCCTGGGAACTACGAGCAGTACTTC	CASSAGNPGNYEQYF
NA	TRBV29-1	NA	TRBJ1-2	TGCAGCGTTTCCCCGACAAGAAATGGCTACACCTTC	CSVSPTRNGYTF
NA	TRBV7-2	NA	TRBJ2-7	TGTGCCAGCAGCCCACCATGGGAGGAGCAGTACTTC	CASSPPWEEQYF
NA	TRBV27	NA	TRBJ2-7	TGTGCCAGCAGTTTATCTGGACCGGACAACGAGCAGTACTTC	CASSLSGPDNEQYF
NA	TRBV6-6	NA	TRBJ2-7	TGTGCCAGCAGTTACTCGTCCACGACCGACTACGAGCAGTACTTC	CASSYSSTTDYEQYF
NA	TRBV27	TRBD1	TRBJ1-1	TGTGCCAGCAGTAGACAGGGCGGTGAAGCTTTCTTT	CASSRQGGEAFF
few	TRBV5-1	TRBD1	TRBJ1-3	TGCGCCAGCAGCCCCGCCCGGGACAGCGGAAACACCATATATTTT	CASSPARDSGNTIYF
few	TRBV2	NA	TRBJ1-1	TGTGCCAGCAGTCTACAGTTTAACACTGAAGCTTTCTTT	CASSLQFNTEAFF
NA	TRBV7-3	TRBD1	TRBJ1-1	TGTGCCAGCAGCACAGGGGTTAAGAGCACTGAAGCTTTCTTT	CASSTGVKSTEAFF
NA	TRBV27	NA	TRBJ1-2	TGTGCCAGCAGTTTAAACACTAACTATGGCTACACCTTC	CASSLNTNYGYTF
NA	TRBV4-3	NA	TRBJ1-1	TGCGCCAGCAGCCAAGATCGGGTCGCAACAGCTTTCTTT	CASSQDRVATAFF
NA	TRBV11-2	NA	TRBJ1-1	TGTGCCAGCAGCTTGAGTGATAGCACTGAAGCTTTCTTT	CASSLSDSTEAFF
few	TRBV6-6	NA	TRBJ1-1	TGTGCCAGCAGTTACGGGGGAGGGGACACTGAAGCTTTCTTT	CASSYGGGDTEAFF
NA	TRBV7-8	NA	TRBJ1-1	TGTGCCAGCAGCCCTAGCCGGGGGTCATCCACTGAAGCTTTCTTT	CASSPSRGSSTEAFF
few	TRBV10-3	TRBD1	TRBJ1-6	TGTGCCATCAGTGAGTCTAAGGGGGCAAGTTCACCCCTCCACTTT	CAISESKGASSPLHF
NA	TRBV6-5	NA	TRBJ1-1	TGTGCCAGCAGCGACCAAGGAGGGGAAGCTTTCTTT	CASSDQGGEAFF
NA	TRBV6-1	TRBD1	TRBJ1-4	TGTGCCAGCAGTGGGCCCCAGGACAGGGGATTTCGGACTAATGAAAAACTGTTTTTT	CASSGPQDRGFRTNEKLFF
NA	TRBV29-1	TRBD1	TRBJ1-2	TGCAGCGTTGGACAGGGAGAAAACTATGGCTACACCTTC	CSVGQGENYGYTF
NA	TRBV6-1	NA	TRBJ1-3	TGTGCCAGTACAGGGACCCGCGGAGGAAACACCATATATTTT	CASTGTRGGNTIYF
NA	TRBV19	TRBD1	TRBJ1-2	TGTGCCAGTACAGACAGGGAATTGGGCTACACCTTC	CASTDRELGYTF
NA	TRBV9	NA	TRBJ1-4	TGTGCCAGCAGCGCAGAACAGGGTTCGGTCGAAAAACTGTTTTTT	CASSAEQGSVEKLFF